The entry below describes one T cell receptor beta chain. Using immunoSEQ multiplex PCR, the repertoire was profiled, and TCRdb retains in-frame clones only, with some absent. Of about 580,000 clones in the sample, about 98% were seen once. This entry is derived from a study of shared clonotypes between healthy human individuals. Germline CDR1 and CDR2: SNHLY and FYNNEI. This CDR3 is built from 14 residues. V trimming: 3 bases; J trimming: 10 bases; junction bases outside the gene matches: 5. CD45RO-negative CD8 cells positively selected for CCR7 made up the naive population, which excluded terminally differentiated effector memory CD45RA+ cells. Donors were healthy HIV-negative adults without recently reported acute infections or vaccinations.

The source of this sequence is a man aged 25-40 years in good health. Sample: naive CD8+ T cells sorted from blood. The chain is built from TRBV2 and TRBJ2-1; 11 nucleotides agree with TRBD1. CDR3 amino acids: CASSEDRGLREQFF. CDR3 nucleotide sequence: TGTGCCAGCAGTGAGGACAGGGGGCTCAGGGAGCAGTTCTTC. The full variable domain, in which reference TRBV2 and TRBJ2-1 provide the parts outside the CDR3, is EPEVTQTPSHQVTQMGQEVILRCVPISNHLYFYWYRQILGQKVEFLVSFYNNEISEKSEIFDDQFSVERPDGSNFTLKIRSTKLEDSAMYFCASSEDRGLREQFFGPGTRLTVL.